The 18 T cell receptor beta chains below come from one sample, sequenced in a study of blood T cell repertoires in COVID-19. TCRdb's copy holds only in-frame clones and misses some; the assay was immunoSEQ multiplex PCR. In the table there are about 370,000 clones, around 89% of which are singletons. Material for sequencing was PBMCs or T cells enriched from blood (not recorded which). Every receptor here comes from a man younger than 35 who had recovered from COVID-19.

The J gene is TRBJ1-1, the V gene TRBV27; possible D gene TRBD1, 6 bases. V was pared by 6 bases and J by 1 base, with 12 bases between. CDR1 and CDR2 (germline): MNHEY, SMNVEV (reference sequence). The CDR3 loop spans 14 amino acids. CDR3 sequence reads: CASSQTGKNTEAFF. The CDR3 DNA follows: TGTGCCAGCAGCCAGACAGGAAAGAACACTGAAGCTTTCTTT.

The chain is built from TRBV11-2 and TRBJ2-2, with 9 bases identical to TRBD1. The germline CDR1 and CDR2 sequences are SGHAT and FQNNGV. The CDR3 contains 17 residues. Unmatched junction bases numbered 9, after V lost 2 bases and J lost 5 bases. DNA for the CDR3: TGTGCCAGCAGCTTAATAAAAGGGACAGGGCGGACCGGGGAGCTGTTTTTT. Translating gives CASSLIKGTGRTGELFF.

The chain carries TRBV5-1 and TRBJ2-5; D unresolved. Germline V gene lookup returns CDR1 SGHRS and CDR2 YFSETQ. V lost 4 bases, J lost 2 bases, and 9 bases lay in between. The CDR3 has 13 residues. CDR3 loop: CASSTYRQETQYF. The CDR3 coding sequence is TGCGCCAGCAGCACTTACAGACAAGAGACCCAGTACTTC.

CDR3 coding DNA: TGTGCCAGAAGCTTGGATGGAGGAAGTGCTTTCTTT. Translated: CARSLDGGSAFF. The chain has TRBV5-3 and TRBJ1-1; D not resolved. TRBV5-3 is labeled an ORF, and its function is uncertain. This CDR3 region has 12 residues. Trimming took off 0 bases at V and 11 bases at J, with 11 bases between the two ends.

This rearrangement joins TRBV6-5 to TRBJ2-1; no firm D call. The germline V and J ends were trimmed by 5 bases and 9 bases, with 14 bases remaining between them. Germline CDR1 and CDR2: MNHEY and SVGAGI. This CDR3 spans 13 amino acids. CDR3 sequence: CASSSRTSSEQFF. CDR3 in DNA: TGTGCCAGCAGTAGCCGAACGAGTAGTGAGCAGTTCTTC.

The chain has TRBV27 and TRBJ2-2; 7 nucleotides agree with TRBD1. The CDR3 consists of 15 residues. Germline V gene sequence: CDR1 MNHEY, CDR2 SMNVEV (reference sequence). V lost 0 bases and J lost 5; bases outside the gene matches: 3. In nucleotides, the CDR3 is TGTGCCAGCAGTTTATCGCGACAGGGTACCGGGGAGCTGTTTTTT. It encodes CASSLSRQGTGELFF.

The chain links TRBV3-1 (or the pseudogene TRBV3-2) to TRBJ1-6; D is uncertain. There are 13 residues in the CDR3. Germline lookup yields CDR1 LGHDT and CDR2 YNNKEL (reference sequence). V was trimmed by 8 bases and J by 10 bases, leaving 15 bases between them. The CDR3 loop reads CASAFGTKSPLHF. The CDR3 DNA sequence: TGTGCCAGCGCTTTTGGTACAAAATCACCCCTCCACTTT.

The sample holds one count of this clone. V is TRBV20-1 and J is TRBJ1-2; D is undetermined. Trimming cost V 3 bases and J 2 bases, with 4 bases left between them. Looked up from germline, CDR1 is DFQATT and CDR2 is SNEGSKA (reference sequence). CDR3 length equals 11 residues. DNA of the CDR3: TGCAGTGCTAGGACAAACTATGGCTACACCTTC. Encoded protein: CSARTNYGYTF.

The CDR3 nucleotides read TGTGCCAGCTCACCTGGGACTAGCGGGGGGGACGAGCAGTACTTC. This sequence encodes CASSPGTSGGDEQYF. This chain joins TRBV18 and TRBJ2-7, with 16 nucleotides matching TRBD2. The CDR3 length is 15 residues. The germline V gene encodes CDR1 KGHSH and CDR2 LQKENI. Losses at the gene ends were 3 bases for V and 5 bases for J; bases not matched to a gene: 1. The full variable domain, with the rest looked up from reference TRBV18 and TRBJ2-7, is NAGVMQNPRHLVRRRGQEARLRCSPMKGHSHVYWYRQLPEEGLKFMVYLQKENIIDESGMPKERFSAEFPKEGPSILRIQQVVRGDSAAYFCASSPGTSGGDEQYFGPGTRLTVT.

The J gene is TRBJ2-1, the V gene TRBV11-2, with D tentatively TRBD2 (5 bases). Germline CDR1 is SGHAT and CDR2 is FQNNGV. There are 16 residues in the CDR3. The V end lost 3 bases, the J end lost 9 bases, and 21 bases lay between the germline ends. CDR3 in DNA: TGTGCCAGCAGCTTCCCGGCGGGTATGATTTTCAGTGAGCAGTTCTTC. Translating gives CASSFPAGMIFSEQFF.

The chain links TRBV18 to TRBJ1-2; 10 nucleotides line up with TRBD1. The CDR3 runs 17 residues. Germline values: CDR1 KGHSH, CDR2 LQKENI. Losses at the gene ends were 3 bases for V and 0 bases for J; bases not matched to a gene: 7. This CDR3 is CASSPVGQGLTNYGYTF. The DNA of the CDR3 is TGTGCCAGCTCACCCGTGGGACAGGGGCTTACTAACTATGGCTACACCTTC.

V and J are TRBV6-2 or TRBV6-3 and TRBJ2-1; 8 nucleotides agree with TRBD2. J lost 12 bases, V lost 5 bases, and 3 bases had no gene match. Germline CDR1 reads MNHEY; CDR2 reads SVGEGT. The CDR3 extends over 11 amino acids. CDR3 amino acids: CASSTTSGQFF. CDR3 coding DNA: TGTGCCAGCAGTACCACTAGCGGGCAGTTCTTC.

The V and J genes are TRBV18 and TRBJ2-1, with 9 bases aligning to TRBD2. CDR1 KGHSH and CDR2 LQKENI come from the germline V gene. The CDR3 length is 17 residues. Losses at the gene ends were 6 bases for V and 4 bases for J; bases not matched to a gene: 13. CDR3 DNA sequence: TGTGCCAGCTCGCCATTTGATAGCGGGAGCTTATACAATGAGCAGTTCTTC. Translated, it gives CASSPFDSGSLYNEQFF. Variable domain in full (rest from reference TRBV18 and TRBJ2-1): NAGVMQNPRHLVRRRGQEARLRCSPMKGHSHVYWYRQLPEEGLKFMVYLQKENIIDESGMPKERFSAEFPKEGPSILRIQQVVRGDSAAYFCASSPFDSGSLYNEQFFGPGTRLTVL.

This clone showed up just a few times. This chain links TRBV10-3 with TRBJ1-1, with D tentatively TRBD1 (6 bases). V lost 7 bases and J lost 3, with 18 bases in between. This CDR3 contains 15 residues. CDR1 and CDR2 from the germline V gene are ENHRY and SYGVKD. As DNA, the CDR3 is TGTGCCATCACCATGGGACATTTTTGGGACACTGAAGCTTTCTTT. Amino acids: CAITMGHFWDTEAFF.

CDR3 protein: CATSGGTSGGYNEQFF. In DNA, the CDR3 is TGTGCCACCAGCGGGGGGACTAGCGGGGGTTACAATGAGCAGTTCTTC. The chain uses TRBV15 and TRBJ2-1; 14 bases align to TRBD2. Trimming cost V 5 bases and J 4 bases; bases outside gene matches: 4. There are 16 residues in the CDR3. The germline CDR1 and CDR2 sequences are LNHNV and YYDKDF (reference sequence).

The rearrangement uses TRBV2 and TRBJ1-5; D may be TRBD1 (6 bases). Between the trimmed V and J ends, which lost 6 bases and 9 bases, there was a span of 18 bases. This CDR3 comprises 14 residues. Per the germline V gene, CDR1 is SNHLY and CDR2 is FYNNEI. The CDR3 DNA sequence: TGTGCCAGCAGGGATGGACAGATCAGCACGCCCCAGCATTTT. It codes for CASRDGQISTPQHF.

The chain's CDR3 is CASSQAGSGSYEQYF. The DNA for the CDR3 is TGTGCCAGCAGCCAAGCAGGGTCAGGATCCTACGAGCAGTACTTC. The chain carries TRBV3-1 (or the pseudogene TRBV3-2) and TRBJ2-7; maybe TRBD1 (5 bases). Germline V gene lookup returns CDR1 LGHDT and CDR2 YNNKEL (reference sequence). The germline V and J ends were trimmed by 1 base and 1 base, with 11 bases remaining between them. The CDR3 totals 15 residues.

The chain is built from TRBV9 and TRBJ2-7; D may be TRBD2 (6 bases). The CDR3 consists of 15 residues. V dropped 3 bases and J dropped 1 base, with 14 bases sitting between them. Germline CDR1 and CDR2: SGDLS and YYNGEE. Here the CDR3 DNA reads TGTGCCAGCAGCGGGGGTTCCGGGGGATCCTACGAGCAGTACTTC. Its translation: CASSGGSGGSYEQYF.